The sequence of this T cell receptor beta chain was determined in a study of blood T cell repertoires in COVID-19. Study details: The origin of the acute and convalescent COVID-19 samples was the United States, Italy and Spain. T cells, B-cell-depleted T cells, or PBMCs provided the cDNA or gDNA that served as material.

Original methodology: Reference gene primer amplification yielded estimated nucleated cell counts. The assay was immunoSEQ multiplex PCR, and TCRdb's table has in-frame clones only and misses some. Clone size and the V and J calls come from that table; the DNA yielded D and trimming. The sample shows 390,000 or so clones, roughly 90% of them seen only once. Source material: peripheral blood. This sequence originates from a man between 18 and 29 years old with active or convalescent COVID-19.

The CDR3, as DNA: TGTGCCAGCACCGGGACTAGCGGGCGGTACAATGAGCAGTTCTTC. This gives the protein CASTGTSGRYNEQFF. The chain employs TRBV27 and TRBJ2-1, with 12 bases matching TRBD2. Germline lookup yields CDR1 MNHEY and CDR2 SMNVEV (reference sequence). This CDR3 has 15 residues. The J segment lost 4 bases and the V segment lost 7 bases, leaving 5 bases of the junction unmatched.